Described below is a single T cell receptor beta chain sequence and its context. Its antigen remains unknown. These data originate in a study of T cell repertoires in cytomegalovirus infection. About the study: Matching HLA type, along with CMV infection, was indicated by public TCR beta signatures.

TCRdb passed the reads through MiXCR, listing each CDR3 protein once. The sample lists 150,000 to 200,000 distinct CDR3 sequences; roughly a sixth were seen once. Study findings and constraints: Ex vivo responses were dominated by HLA-C-restricted CMV-specific TCR beta clonotypes. People with CMV and the relevant HLA were identified by cumulative public TCR beta family frequency.

Deletions cut 0 bases from V and 0 bases from J, with 18 bases between. The germline gives CDR1 MNHEY, CDR2 SVGEGT. The CDR3 spans 19 residues. The rearrangement joins TRBV6-2 or TRBV6-3 to TRBJ1-5; D is possibly TRBD1 (6 bases). The sequenced sample consisted of CD8+ T cells from PBMCs. The TCR sequence derives from a human donor in good health (CMV status not recorded). Some clones in this sample may be carry-over from other donors' samples. The CDR3 nucleotides are TGTGCCAGCAGTTACTCGGACAGAAGAAGTCTTTATAGCAATCAGCCCCAGCATTTT. Protein: CASSYSDRRSLYSNQPQHF.